The text below deals with one T cell receptor beta chain. The CDR3 runs 16 residues. CDR1 is LNHDA and CDR2 is SQIVND in the germline V gene (reference sequence). Between the trimmed V and J ends, which lost 3 bases and 5 bases, there was a span of 19 bases. Authors' data handling: Estimation of nucleated cell counts was performed using reference gene primer amplification. Generated by immunoSEQ multiplex PCR, the TCRdb table keeps only in-frame clones and is missing some. V, J and clone size were drawn from that table, and D and trimming were deduced from the DNA. The top ten clones hold just under 20% of a sample with roughly 220,000 clones, 84% of them seen once. This entry belongs to a study of blood T cell repertoires in COVID-19. Overall study context: Collection of acute and convalescent COVID-19 samples took place in the United States, Italy and Spain.

The origin of this receptor is a man between 25 and 39 years old with active or convalescent COVID-19. Sequences were obtained from peripheral blood. This chain uses TRBV19 with TRBJ1-1; no definite D call. The DNA for the CDR3 is TGTGCCAGTAGTATTGGTCTGAGTAGGTTCGGGACTGAAGCTTTCTTT. Translation: CASSIGLSRFGTEAFF.